This T cell receptor beta chain was captured by sequencing in a study of radiation and T cells in renal cell carcinoma. Sequencing was performed with immunoSEQ multiplex PCR; in TCRdb, only in-frame clones are kept and a portion is missing. This table has around 86,000 clones, around 85% appearing once. There are 15 residues in the CDR3. CDR1 is LGHNA and CDR2 is YSLEER in the germline V gene. V was pared by 4 bases and J by 2 bases, with 13 bases between. The time point here: blood 2 weeks post-SBRT. As for treatment: 15 Gy SBRT to primary tumor, nephrectomy 4 weeks later. The patient's renal cell carcinoma had clear cell pathology.

This specimen consisted of blood, obtained from a patient whose treatment included radiotherapy and nephrectomy. This receptor was identified in a woman aged 45-65 years with renal cell carcinoma. The chain couples TRBV4-3 to TRBJ2-3; D possibly corresponds to TRBD2 (7 bases). CDR3 nucleotide sequence: TGCGCCAGCAGCCCGGGGGGCCCACTCACAGATACGCAGTATTTT. Residues: CASSPGGPLTDTQYF.